Included here is one T cell receptor (beta chain) sequence, with context. Across 20 to 25 US areas, participants ranged in age from about 18 to 90 years. Participants reported their clinical history, and cohort assignment relied on those reports. The entry originates in a study of blood T cell repertoires in COVID-19. The assay was immunoSEQ multiplex PCR, and TCRdb's table has in-frame clones only and misses some. The sample yields roughly 240,000 clones, 90% seen once. The TCR was taken from a man aged 50 to 59 who had been exposed to COVID-19. The sample was PBMCs or T cells enriched from blood (not recorded which).

The CDR3 reads CASTHSGGNTIYF. DNA for the CDR3: TGTGCCAGCACCCACAGTGGTGGAAACACCATATATTTT. This chain connects TRBV9 to TRBJ1-3; the D is unclear. The germline V gene encodes CDR1 SGDLS and CDR2 YYNGEE. This CDR3 has 13 residues. V was clipped by 6 bases and J by 3 bases, with 10 bases between them.